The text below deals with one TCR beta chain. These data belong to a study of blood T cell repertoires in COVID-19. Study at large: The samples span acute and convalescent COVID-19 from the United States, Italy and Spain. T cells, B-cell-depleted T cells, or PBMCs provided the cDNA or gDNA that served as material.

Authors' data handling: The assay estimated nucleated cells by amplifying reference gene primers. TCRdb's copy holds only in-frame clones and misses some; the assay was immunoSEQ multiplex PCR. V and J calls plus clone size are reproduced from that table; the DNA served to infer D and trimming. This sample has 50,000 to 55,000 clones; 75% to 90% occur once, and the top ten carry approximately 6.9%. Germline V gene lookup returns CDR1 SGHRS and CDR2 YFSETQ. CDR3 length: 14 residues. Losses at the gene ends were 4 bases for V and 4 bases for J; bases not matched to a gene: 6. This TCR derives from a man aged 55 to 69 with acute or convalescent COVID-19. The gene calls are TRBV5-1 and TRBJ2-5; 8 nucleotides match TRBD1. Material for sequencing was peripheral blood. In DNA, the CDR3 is TGCGCCAGCAGCCCGCAGGGGGCGGGAGAGACCCAGTACTTC. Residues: CASSPQGAGETQYF.